Each of the 14 T cell receptor beta chains below was sequenced from the same sample in a study of blood T cell repertoires in COVID-19 (dated by TCRdb to 2018 to 2021). The library was prepared using the immunoSEQ multiplex PCR assay. What TCRdb holds here is the immuneACCESS table cut down to in-frame rearrangements. Part of the clones is not present; checked against another copy, under half of the missing clones reflect an unresolved V gene, and the others are unexplained. The sample table lists over 85,000 clones, about 85% of them with a count of one. Clones ranked in the top ten supply about 4.2% of the sample. Sequencing input: peripheral blood. Every receptor here comes from an older man with acute or convalescent COVID-19.

The count of this clone is one. CDR3 loop: CASSEDRTYGYTF. The CDR3 region has the DNA TGTGCCAGCAGTGAGGACAGGACCTATGGCTACACCTTC. V usage is TRBV6-1 and J usage is TRBJ1-2, with 7 bases fitting TRBD1. Germline loops: CDR1 MNHNS, CDR2 SASEGT. This CDR3 has 13 residues. Trimming at V came to 3 bases and at J to 4 bases, leaving 2 bases not matched to a gene.

CDR3 residues: CASSPANHSPLHF. The CDR3 nucleotides are TGTGCCAGCAGCCCTGCTAATCATTCACCCCTCCACTTT. V usage is TRBV14 and J usage is TRBJ1-6; D ambiguous. V lost 4 bases and J lost 8, with 9 bases in between. This CDR3 has 13 residues. Germline CDR1 and CDR2: SGHDN and FVKESK.

V is TRBV12-3 or TRBV12-4 and J is TRBJ1-2, with a tentative D call TRBD1 (6 bases). V gave up 1 base and J gave up 5 bases, with 8 bases separating them. This CDR3 contains 13 residues. CDR3 in DNA: TGTGCCAGCAGTTTAGGACAGGTTTATGGCTACACCTTC. Translated: CASSLGQVYGYTF.

The V and J genes are TRBV3-1 (or the pseudogene TRBV3-2) and TRBJ2-5; the D gene is possibly TRBD1 (5 bases). V was shortened by 4 bases and J by 2 bases, with 11 bases between the two germline ends. The CDR3 has 14 amino acids. CDR1 LGHDT and CDR2 YNNKEL come from the germline V gene (reference sequence). CDR3 residues: CASSLPGLQETQYF. CDR3 sequence (DNA): TGTGCCAGCAGCCTCCCAGGGTTACAAGAGACCCAGTACTTC.

V and J are TRBV19 and TRBJ2-1, with D perhaps TRBD2 (6 bases). From germline, CDR1 is LNHDA and CDR2 SQIVND (reference sequence). The CDR3 runs 14 residues. V was trimmed by 10 bases and J by 5 bases, leaving 18 bases between them. The CDR3 bases are TGTGCCACCCTAGCGAAGGTGCCTAACAATGAGCAGTTCTTC. This translates into CATLAKVPNNEQFF.

The J gene is TRBJ2-2, the V gene TRBV5-1, with D possibly being TRBD1 (5 bases). Germline assignment: CDR1 SGHRS and CDR2 YFSETQ. V was trimmed by 1 base and J by 1 base, leaving 8 bases between them. There are 15 residues in the CDR3. Here the CDR3 DNA reads TGCGCCAGCAGCTTGACAACAGGGAACACCGGGGAGCTGTTTTTT. It codes for CASSLTTGNTGELFF.

The chain employs TRBV15 and TRBJ2-6; D not resolved. Germline V lookup: CDR1 LNHNV, CDR2 YYDKDF (reference sequence). Trimming stripped 0 bases from V and 0 bases from J, with 3 bases between. The CDR3 is 15 residues long. Here the CDR3 reads CATSRDNSGANVLTF. As DNA, the CDR3 is TGTGCCACCAGCAGAGACAACTCTGGGGCCAACGTCCTGACTTTC.

This chain connects TRBV9 to TRBJ2-4, with D perhaps matching TRBD2 (6 bases). The germline V gene encodes CDR1 SGDLS and CDR2 YYNGEE. Trimming pared 10 bases from V and 3 bases from J, leaving 17 bases between. This CDR3 has 14 residues. In nucleotides, the CDR3 is TGTGCCTCTACTGGAAGGGGAGGCAAAAACATTCAGTACTTC. It codes for CASTGRGGKNIQYF.

This chain joins TRBV4-1 and TRBJ2-7; 11 positions agree with TRBD2. Unmatched junction bases numbered 14, after V lost 4 bases and J lost 3 bases. The CDR3 is 18 amino acids. Germline assignment: CDR1 MGHRA and CDR2 YSYEKL. The CDR3 loop is CASSPIYSGGVLVYEQYF. The CDR3 DNA follows: TGCGCCAGCAGCCCGATTTATAGCGGGGGGGTCCTTGTCTACGAGCAGTACTTC.

Only a few counts were recorded for this clone. The chain combines TRBV28 with TRBJ1-5; TRBD1 might be the D (5 bases). The CDR3 has 17 residues. Looked up from germline, CDR1 is MDHEN and CDR2 is SYDVKM. Trimming removed 5 bases from V and 3 bases from J, with 20 bases in between. The CDR3 loop is CASSPVAGGTLNQPQHF. CDR3 bases: TGTGCCAGCAGTCCCGTCGCCGGGGGGACCCTCAATCAGCCCCAGCATTTT.

The chain joins TRBV14 to TRBJ2-5; 7 bases are a match to TRBD1. The CDR3 runs 14 residues. Losses at the gene ends were 4 bases for V and 1 base for J; bases not matched to a gene: 3. Germline loops: CDR1 SGHDN, CDR2 FVKESK. The CDR3 is CASSRDSTQETQYF. As DNA, the CDR3 is TGTGCCAGCAGCCGGGACAGTACCCAAGAGACCCAGTACTTC.

The V gene is TRBV5-1, the J gene TRBJ1-5; 7 bases fit TRBD1. Germline V gene sequence: CDR1 SGHRS, CDR2 YFSETQ. Germline trimming cut 4 bases from V and 2 bases from J; bases unmatched to any gene: 3. This CDR3 comprises 14 residues. CDR3 DNA sequence: TGCGCCAGCAGCCCTACAGGGGGCAATCAGCCCCAGCATTTT. It codes for CASSPTGGNQPQHF.

The CDR3 reads CASSGQVGGPISLNTQYF. The CDR3 coding sequence is TGTGCCAGCTCGGGACAAGTAGGGGGCCCCATAAGCCTCAATACGCAGTATTTT. The rearrangement joins TRBV19 to TRBJ2-3, with TRBD1 matching over 7 bases. The CDR3 covers 18 residues. Germline CDR1 reads LNHDA; CDR2 reads SQIVND (reference sequence). Trimming removed 9 bases from V and 7 bases from J; junction bases left unmatched: 25.

This chain joins TRBV7-3 and TRBJ1-2; TRBD1 matches 7 bases. The CDR3 covers 14 residues. Germline V gene sequence: CDR1 SGHTA, CDR2 FQGTGA. V gave up 5 bases and J gave up 3 bases; unmatched junction bases: 6. CDR3 loop: CASSPGDRDYGYTF. The CDR3 nucleotides are TGTGCCAGCAGCCCCGGGGACAGAGACTATGGCTACACCTTC.